The clone carrying this T cell receptor beta chain has a handful of counts. The target antigen is unknown. The study isolated at least 7 million PBMCs from each sample. This entry belongs to a study of blood T cells in healthy people across ages. The study's findings and limits: Unsorted PBMCs prevented conclusive naive versus antigen-experienced comparison.

Trimming left V 0 bases short and J 4 bases short, with 11 bases between. The germline V gene encodes CDR1 MNHNY and CDR2 SVGAGI (reference sequence). The CDR3 covers 15 residues. Through a sample-barcoded 5' primer and a J-beta primer mix, a second PCR was run for about 6 to 11 cycles. Each TCR beta cDNA got a 12-nucleotide random molecular identifier. Each of the samples gave a minimum of 2.5 million paired-end reads that contained CDR3. A single record per CDR3 protein comes from TCRdb applying MiXCR to the 5' RACE reads. There are roughly 930,000 distinct CDR3 sequences in the sample; approximately 49% occur only once, and around an eighth lies in the top ten.

Specimen: blood. The sequence derives from a man between 25 and 39 years old in good health. The V and J genes are TRBV6-6 and TRBJ2-3; D is ambiguous. As DNA, the CDR3 is TGTGCCAGCAGTTACTCGATAGGTAGTGCAGATACGCAGTATTTT. This codes for CASSYSIGSADTQYF.